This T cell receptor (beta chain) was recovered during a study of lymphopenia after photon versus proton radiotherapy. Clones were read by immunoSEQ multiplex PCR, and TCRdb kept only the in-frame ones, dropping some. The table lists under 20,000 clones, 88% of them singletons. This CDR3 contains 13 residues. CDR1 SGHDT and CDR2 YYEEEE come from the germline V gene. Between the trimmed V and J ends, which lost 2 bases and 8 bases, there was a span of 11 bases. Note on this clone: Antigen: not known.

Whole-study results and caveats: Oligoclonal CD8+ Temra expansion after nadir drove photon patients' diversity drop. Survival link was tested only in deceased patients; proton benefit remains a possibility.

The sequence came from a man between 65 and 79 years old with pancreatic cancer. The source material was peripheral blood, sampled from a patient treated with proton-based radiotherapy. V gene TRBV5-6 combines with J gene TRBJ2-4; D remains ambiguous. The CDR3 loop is CASSFSGLDIQYF. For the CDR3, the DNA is TGTGCCAGCAGCTTCTCGGGTCTGGACATTCAGTACTTC.